The next 29 T cell receptor beta chains were all read from a single sample in a study of CD8+CD57+ T cells in acquired aplastic anemia. Those patients picked for sequencing had displayed CD8+CD57+ cell expansion on flow cytometry. Template material for TCR beta VDJ and CDR3 profiling consisted of genomic DNA. TCRdb re-called the reads with MiXCR, one entry per CDR3 protein. The sample contains some 150,000 distinct CDR3 sequences, just over 50% of which appear only once. Sequencing input: sorted CD4+, CD8+, or CD8+CD57+ T cells (not recorded which) from PBMCs. The receptors come from a human donor with aplastic anemia.

This clonotype was seen ten or more times. The V and J genes are TRBV7-9 and TRBJ2-2; D may be TRBD2 (6 bases). Trimming stripped 2 bases from V and 3 bases from J, with 10 bases between. The CDR3 runs to 15 residues. The germline CDR1 and CDR2 sequences are SEHNR and FQNEAQ (reference sequence). The CDR3 DNA reads TGTGCCAGCAGCTTACGGAGGGCGGACACCGGGGAGCTGTTTTTT. Translation gives CASSLRRADTGELFF.

The rearrangement links TRBV20-1 to TRBJ2-1, with 9 bases aligning to TRBD2. Germline-derived CDR1 and CDR2 are DFQATT and SNEGSKA (reference sequence). The junction had 5 bases not matched to a gene; V was cut back by 1 base and J by 4 bases. This CDR3 has 15 amino acids. The CDR3 sequence: CSARVASGVYNEQFF. CDR3 bases: TGCAGTGCTAGAGTGGCTAGCGGGGTATACAATGAGCAGTTCTTC.

There are many counts of this clonotype. This chain links TRBV10-3 with TRBJ1-1; 7 positions agree with TRBD1. Germline V gene sequence: CDR1 ENHRY, CDR2 SYGVKD. The CDR3 is 16 residues long. J lost 0 bases, V lost 7 bases, and 11 bases had no gene match. The CDR3 bases are TGTGCCATCACCAAAACCAGACAGGGATTGAACACTGAAGCTTTCTTT. Translated: CAITKTRQGLNTEAFF.

V gene TRBV14 combines with J gene TRBJ1-2; D might be TRBD1 (5 bases). Trimming stripped 0 bases from V and 10 bases from J, with 12 bases between. Germline loops: CDR1 SGHDN, CDR2 FVKESK. The CDR3 totals 13 residues. CDR3 protein: CASSQDRDRAYTF. The DNA of the CDR3 is TGTGCCAGCAGCCAAGATAGGGACCGAGCCTACACCTTC.

The J gene is TRBJ2-3, the V gene TRBV20-1, with 8 nucleotides matching TRBD2. The CDR3 spans 14 residues. Germline-derived CDR1 and CDR2 are DFQATT and SNEGSKA (reference sequence). V was clipped by 6 bases and J by 2 bases; unmatched bases: 7. The CDR3 loop reads CSAGRAGVTDTQYF. The CDR3 DNA reads TGCAGTGCCGGGCGAGCGGGAGTCACAGATACGCAGTATTTT.

This clonotype was observed a few times. J is TRBJ2-3 and V is TRBV6-1, with D possibly called TRBD1 or TRBD2 (5 bases each). Looked up from germline, CDR1 is MNHNS and CDR2 is SASEGT. This CDR3 is 13 amino acids long. The V end lost 3 bases, the J end lost 3 bases, and 7 bases lay between the germline ends. The CDR3 DNA sequence: TGTGCCAGCAGTGACAGGGAGACAGATACGCAGTATTTT. Translating gives CASSDRETDTQYF.

The chain couples TRBV7-6 to TRBJ1-2, with 9 nucleotides matching TRBD1. The CDR3 runs to 17 residues. The ends lost 5 bases at V and 4 bases at J; junction bases unmatched: 14. The germline V gene has CDR1 SGHVS and CDR2 FNYEAQ. CDR3 bases: TGTGCCAGCAGCGCTCCGAATCCGACAGGGGGGTTCTATGGCTACACCTTC. Its translation: CASSAPNPTGGFYGYTF.

This clonotype has only a few counts. The V gene is TRBV25-1, the J gene TRBJ2-1, with TRBD2 identical over 7 bases. CDR3 length: 14 residues. Germline CDR1 and CDR2: MGHDK and SYGVNS. J was trimmed by 2 bases and V by 5 bases; bases with no gene match: 3. The CDR3 sequence is CASSSSGPYNEQFF. The CDR3 bases are TGTGCCAGCAGTTCTAGCGGACCCTACAATGAGCAGTTCTTC.

The CDR3 DNA reads as TGTGCCACCAGTGCTTGGACAGGGAGGATCTACGAGCAGTACTTC. Amino acid sequence: CATSAWTGRIYEQYF. The chain has TRBV24-1 and TRBJ2-7; TRBD1 matches 8 bases. CDR3 length: 15 residues. Germline assignment: CDR1 KGHDR and CDR2 SFDVKD. V lost 5 bases to trimming and J lost 3 bases; unmatched junction nucleotides: 8.

This clonotype was counted a few times. In this CDR3 the conserved last residue, phenylalanine or tryptophan, is missing, so a read error is likely. The V and J genes are TRBV19 and TRBJ1-1; D call uncertain. This CDR3 is 13 amino acids long. Germline values: CDR1 LNHDA, CDR2 SQIVND (reference sequence). The germline V and J ends were trimmed by 6 bases and 0 bases, with 8 bases remaining between them. The CDR3 here is CASSPGLNTEAFS. The CDR3 DNA sequence: TGTGCCAGTAGCCCAGGTCTGAACACTGAAGCTTTCTCT.

The genes are TRBV24-1 and TRBJ2-3; maybe TRBD2 (6 bases). Germline CDR1 is KGHDR and CDR2 is SFDVKD. Trimming shortened V by 3 bases and J by 0 bases, and 12 bases separated the two germline ends. The length of the CDR3 is 16 residues. The CDR3 is CATSDGTGSSTDTQYF. The CDR3, as DNA: TGTGCCACCAGTGATGGGACTGGCTCTAGCACAGATACGCAGTATTTT.

With regard to this clonotype: One junction end does not reproduce the germline sequence, and a read error may be involved. This chain links TRBV6-5 with TRBJ1-4; no firm D call. Germline assignment: CDR1 MNHEY and CDR2 SVGAGI. The CDR3 contains 15 residues. This chain's CDR3 is CASSEGRKANEKLSF. CDR3 coding DNA: TGTGCCAGCAGTGAAGGGAGGAAGGCTAATGAAAAACTGTCTTTT.

The chain couples TRBV19 to TRBJ1-5; TRBD1 agrees at 10 bases. CDR1 LNHDA and CDR2 SQIVND come from the germline V gene (reference sequence). The CDR3 is 15 residues long. Unmatched junction bases numbered 5, after V lost 5 bases and J lost 4 bases. The DNA of the CDR3 is TGTGCCAGTAGTGTGTGGACAGGGGGTAATCAGCCCCAGCATTTT. This codes for CASSVWTGGNQPQHF. Drawing the rest from reference TRBV19 and TRBJ1-5, the complete variable domain is DGGITQSPKYLFRKEGQNVTLSCEQNLNHDAMYWYRQDPGQGLRLIYYSQIVNDFQKGDIAEGYSVSREKKESFPLTVTSAQKNPTAFYLCASSVWTGGNQPQHFGDGTRLSIL.

This rearrangement joins TRBV15 to TRBJ2-5; 9 bases agree with TRBD1. The CDR3 has 15 residues. With 3 bases clipped from V and 5 bases from J, the junction kept 7 bases outside the gene matches. Germline CDR1 reads LNHNV; CDR2 reads YYDKDF (reference sequence). The CDR3 DNA reads TGTGCCACCAGCAGTGACAGGGGGTGGAGCGAGACCCAGTACTTC. It is translated as CATSSDRGWSETQYF.

This clonotype was seen more than once but under ten times. This chain uses TRBV6-5 with TRBJ1-2; D not certain. The V end was cut by 0 bases, the J end by 1 base, with 15 bases between. Germline CDR1 reads MNHEY; CDR2 reads SVGAGI. The CDR3 length is 17 residues. This chain's CDR3 is CASSYSTRGALNYGYTF. The DNA of the CDR3 is TGTGCCAGCAGTTACTCGACCCGCGGAGCACTTAACTATGGCTACACCTTC.

This clonotype came up once. This sequence joins TRBV12-3 or TRBV12-4 and TRBJ1-2, with TRBD1 matching over 11 bases. This CDR3 has 14 amino acids. With V trimmed by 5 bases and J by 8 bases, 7 bases remained unmatched. CDR3 in amino acids: CASSPGQGARGYTF. The CDR3 nucleotides read TGTGCCAGCAGTCCTGGACAGGGGGCGCGGGGCTACACCTTC.

In its sample, this clonotype was seen a few times. DNA of the CDR3: TGTGCCATCAGCGATAGACAGGGAACCTACGAGCAGTACTTC. It yields the protein CAISDRQGTYEQYF. The chain has TRBV10-3 and TRBJ2-7; 7 bases are a match to TRBD1. The CDR3 totals 14 residues. After removal of 6 bases from V and 2 bases from J, the junction contained 7 bases not matched to a gene. Germline CDR1 ENHRY, CDR2 SYGVKD.

The chain is built from TRBV4-2 and TRBJ2-3, with 12 bases aligning to TRBD2. The CDR3 contains 16 residues. The J segment lost 5 bases and the V segment lost 2 bases, leaving 5 bases of the junction unmatched. The germline V gene has CDR1 LGHNA and CDR2 YNFKEQ. The CDR3 region has the DNA TGTGCCAGCAGCCAACTAGCGGGGGGGCGTTTAGATACGCAGTATTTT. This codes for CASSQLAGGRLDTQYF.

This clonotype was counted many times. The V gene is TRBV5-1, the J gene TRBJ2-7; 7 bases align to TRBD2. The CDR3 runs 14 residues. The J segment lost 5 bases and the V segment lost 1 base, leaving 6 bases of the junction unmatched. CDR1 is SGHRS, CDR2 YFSETQ, per germline. In nucleotides, the CDR3 is TGCGCCAGCAGCTTGAATGGGGGGGTCCACGAGCAGTACTTC. Encoded protein: CASSLNGGVHEQYF.

This clonotype has a count of ten or more. The chain carries TRBV6-5 and TRBJ2-7, with 7 bases lining up with TRBD1. The germline V gene has CDR1 MNHEY and CDR2 SVGAGI. The V segment lost 2 bases and the J segment 4 bases; nucleotides outside the gene matches: 5. This CDR3 is built from 14 residues. The CDR3 bases are TGTGCCAGCAGTTACAAGAGGGGGCGATACGAGCAGTACTTC. As protein: CASSYKRGRYEQYF.

This clonotype was seen a single time. This chain uses TRBV10-3 with TRBJ2-3; D not resolved. With 6 bases removed from V and 0 bases from J, the gap between germline ends came to 4 bases. The germline V gene has CDR1 ENHRY and CDR2 SYGVKD. The CDR3 contains 12 residues. This CDR3 reads CAISGSTDTQYF. The DNA of the CDR3 is TGTGCCATCAGCGGGAGCACAGATACGCAGTATTTT.

This clonotype was recorded only once. The gene calls are TRBV7-9 and TRBJ1-4; weak D call: TRBD1 (5 bases). This CDR3 is built from 15 residues. CDR1 and CDR2 (germline): SEHNR, FQNEAQ (reference sequence). Between the trimmed V and J ends, which lost 2 bases and 0 bases, there was a span of 7 bases. CDR3 protein: CASSLPGPTNEKLFF. CDR3 sequence (DNA): TGTGCCAGCAGCTTACCGGGGCCAACTAATGAAAAACTGTTTTTT.

The chain links TRBV24-1 to TRBJ2-5; D uncertain. There are 13 residues in the CDR3. Trimming removed 7 bases from V and 5 bases from J, with 13 bases in between. The germline V gene has CDR1 KGHDR and CDR2 SFDVKD. CDR3 nucleotide sequence: TGTGCCACCAGAGGCCCCAGTCGGGAGACCCAGTACTTC. This encodes CATRGPSRETQYF.

In this sample, this clonotype turned up many times. This chain uses TRBV6-9 with TRBJ2-2; 8 positions agree with TRBD1. The germline V gene encodes CDR1 MNHGY and CDR2 SVAAGI. The J segment lost 1 base and the V segment lost 0 bases, leaving 4 bases of the junction unmatched. CDR3 size: 17 residues. CDR3 sequence reads: CASSYSRQGRNTGELFF. In DNA form, the CDR3 reads TGTGCCAGCAGTTATTCCCGACAGGGGAGGAACACCGGGGAGCTGTTTTTT.

This clonotype was observed a few times. The chain employs TRBV7-2 and TRBJ1-1, with D uncertain. This CDR3 region has 13 residues. With 2 bases removed from V and 4 bases from J, the gap between germline ends came to 8 bases. Germline CDR1 SGHTA, CDR2 FQGNSA. CDR3 sequence (DNA): TGTGCCAGCAGCTTACTGGCTGCCACTGAAGCTTTCTTT. Encoded protein: CASSLLAATEAFF. The whole variable domain, filled in from reference TRBV7-2 and TRBJ1-1, reads GAGVSQSPSNKVTEKGKDVELRCDPISGHTALYWYRQSLGQGLEFLIYFQGNSAPDKSGLPSDRFSAERTGGSVSTLTIQRTQQEDSAVYLCASSLLAATEAFFGQGTRLTVV.

This chain joins TRBV20-1 and TRBJ2-7; TRBD1 matches at 10 bases. This CDR3 comprises 12 residues. The V gene end was trimmed by 6 bases and the J gene end by 6 bases; junction bases not matched to a gene: 5. Germline V lookup: CDR1 DFQATT, CDR2 SNEGSKA (reference sequence). The CDR3 DNA reads as TGCAGTGCCGGGGACAGGGGTTCCGAGCAGTACTTC. Translation gives CSAGDRGSEQYF.

About this clonotype: Germline is not matched at one junction end, which may reflect a read error. The V and J genes are TRBV11-1 and TRBJ1-6; 7 positions agree with TRBD1. CDR1 and CDR2 (germline): SGHAT, FQDESV (reference sequence). This CDR3 has 16 residues. The CDR3 is CASSLTQTGLDSPLHF. The CDR3 nucleotides read TGTGCCAGCAGCTTGACCCAGACAGGGTTGGATTCGCCCCTCCACTTT.

As concerns this clonotype: A much larger clone sits a single nucleotide away, making a read error possible. V is TRBV12-3 or TRBV12-4 and J is TRBJ1-2; a possible D gene is TRBD1 (5 bases). CDR3 size: 14 residues. CDR3 loop: CASSPRGIRYGHTF. The DNA of the CDR3 is TGTGCCAGCAGTCCCCGGGGCATTAGATATGGCCACACCTTC.

The J gene is TRBJ2-7, the V gene TRBV10-3; 9 positions match TRBD1. V was pared by 0 bases and J by 5 bases, with 11 bases of the junction left unmatched. CDR3 length: 17 amino acids. CDR1 and CDR2 from the germline V gene are ENHRY and SYGVKD. The CDR3 region is CAISESGAGTGPDEQYF. For the CDR3, the DNA is TGTGCCATCAGTGAGTCGGGGGCCGGGACAGGGCCGGACGAGCAGTACTTC.